The clone carrying this TCR beta chain has only one observation. This sample was included in a study of blood T cell repertoires in COVID-19. Study details: Donors in the United States, Italy and Spain gave samples during acute or convalescent COVID-19. PBMCs, B-cell-depleted T cells, or T cells provided the cDNA or gDNA that made up the material.

Clones were read by immunoSEQ multiplex PCR, and TCRdb kept only the in-frame ones, dropping some. The table includes about 14,000 clones, more than 70% detected once. Trimming took off 3 bases at V and 0 bases at J, with 4 bases between the two ends. This CDR3 contains 13 residues. Per germline, CDR1 SGHRS and CDR2 YFSETQ. V usage is TRBV5-1 and J usage is TRBJ2-1; no firm D call. The receptor was isolated from a man between 65 and 85 years old with acute or convalescent COVID-19. The sample comprised peripheral blood. This chain's CDR3 is CASSSLSYNEQFF. CDR3 bases: TGCGCCAGCAGCTCCCTCTCCTACAATGAGCAGTTCTTC.